The 8 T cell receptor beta chains in this list originate from one sample, sequenced in a study of molecular identifiers for immune sequencing clone quantification. TCRdb called the PCR reads again in MiXCR, with one record for every CDR3 protein. The data hold a few hundred thousand distinct CDR3 sequences, with under 25% observed a single time. The sequencing sample was made of naive CD8+ T cells from blood, with Jurkat cell RNA spiked in. Subset defined: FACS-sorted CD8+CD4-CCR7+CD45RA+ naive T cells. The origin of the receptors is a human donor in good health. Some libraries in this study had Jurkat cell RNA spiked in.

This clonotype was seen more than once but under ten times. The gene calls are TRBV28 and TRBJ2-6; D is unclear. Germline V gives CDR1 MDHEN, CDR2 SYDVKM. The CDR3 contains 15 residues. Between the trimmed V and J ends, which lost 3 bases and 0 bases, there was a span of 6 bases. CDR3: CASSLLFSGANVLTF. In DNA form, the CDR3 reads TGTGCCAGCAGTTTGTTGTTCTCTGGGGCCAACGTCCTGACTTTC.

Comments on this clonotype: A much larger clone differs by one base, so this may be a read error. The J gene is TRBJ2-6, the V gene TRBV6-1, with D possibly matching TRBD1 (6 bases). Germline lookup yields CDR1 MNHNS and CDR2 SASEGT. This CDR3 spans 15 amino acids. The DNA of the CDR3 is TGTGCCAGCAGTGAACAGGGGTCTGGGGCCAACGCCCTGACTTTC. Its translation: CASSEQGSGANALTF.

Note on this clonotype: Lacking the conserved final phenylalanine or tryptophan, this CDR3 likely reflects a read error. The chain combines TRBV6-4 with TRBJ2-2; D may correspond to TRBD1 or TRBD2 (5 bases each). Germline loops: CDR1 MRHNA, CDR2 SNTAGT. This CDR3 has 14 residues. V shed 5 bases and J shed 4 bases, with 11 bases lying between them. Here the CDR3 DNA reads TGTGCCAGCAGTCCGCCCGGGACCACCGGGGAGCTGTTTCTT. Translated, it gives CASSPPGTTGELFL.

This clonotype occurred many times. The chain carries TRBV9 and TRBJ2-1; 8 bases are shared with TRBD1. Germline V gene lookup returns CDR1 SGDLS and CDR2 YYNGEE. V was pared by 2 bases and J by 5 bases, with 3 bases of the junction left unmatched. The CDR3 length is 14 residues. The CDR3 DNA follows: TGTGCCAGCAGCGTCGGGACAGGACACAATGAGCAGTTCTTC. Protein: CASSVGTGHNEQFF.

Of note for this clonotype: The junction does not match germline at one end; this may be a read error. V usage is TRBV6-2 or TRBV6-3 and J usage is TRBJ1-1, with D uncertain. Germline V lookup: CDR1 MNHEY, CDR2 SVGEGT. The CDR3 is 13 amino acids. The CDR3 DNA is TGTGCCGGCAGTCTCAGTAAAGCCACTGAAGCTTTCTTT. Its translation: CAGSLSKATEAFF.

The sample holds one count of this clonotype. A clone one base away is much larger, so this may be a read error. The V and J genes are TRBV7-6 and TRBJ2-3, with D perhaps matching TRBD2 (6 bases). This CDR3 is 17 amino acids long. Germline CDR1 is SGHVS and CDR2 is FNYEAQ. The CDR3 nucleotides are TGTGCCGGCAGCTCAATTAGGGACTCACCGCGGGCAGATACGCAGTATTTT. It encodes CAGSSIRDSPRADTQYF.

At least ten counts were recorded for this clonotype. This sequence joins TRBV7-9 and TRBJ1-1; D is undetermined. From germline, CDR1 is SEHNR and CDR2 FQNEAQ (reference sequence). The V end lost 3 bases, the J end lost 11 bases, and 10 bases lay between the germline ends. This CDR3 is built from 11 residues. The chain's CDR3 is CASSFPQPAFF. CDR3 DNA: TGTGCCAGCAGCTTTCCCCAACCGGCTTTCTTT. The whole variable domain, filled in from reference TRBV7-9 and TRBJ1-1, reads DTGVSQNPRHKITKRGQNVTFRCDPISEHNRLYWYRQTLGQGPEFLTYFQNEAQLEKSRLLSDRFSAERPKGSFSTLEIQRTEQGDSAMYLCASSFPQPAFFGQGTRLTVV.

This clonotype was counted at least ten times. The CDR3 spells CASSQSGTSFEAFF. The CDR3, as DNA: TGCGCCAGCAGCCAATCCGGGACTTCGTTTGAAGCTTTCTTT. This sequence joins TRBV4-1 and TRBJ1-1; a weak D match, TRBD1 (5 bases). Trimming took off 2 bases at V and 7 bases at J, with 14 bases between the two ends. CDR1 and CDR2 (germline): MGHRA, YSYEKL. The CDR3 sequence is 14 residues long.